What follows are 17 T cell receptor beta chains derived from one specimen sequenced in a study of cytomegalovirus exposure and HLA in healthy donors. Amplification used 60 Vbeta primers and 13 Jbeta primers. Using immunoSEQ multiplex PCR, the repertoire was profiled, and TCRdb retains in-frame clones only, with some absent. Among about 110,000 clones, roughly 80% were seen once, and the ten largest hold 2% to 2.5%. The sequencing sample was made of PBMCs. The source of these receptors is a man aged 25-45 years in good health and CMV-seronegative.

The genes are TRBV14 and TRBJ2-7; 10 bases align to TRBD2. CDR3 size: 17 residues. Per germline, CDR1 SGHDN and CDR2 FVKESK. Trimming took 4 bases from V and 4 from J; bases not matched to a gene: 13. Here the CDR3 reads CASSPWVLAGASYEQYF. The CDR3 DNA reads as TGTGCCAGCAGCCCTTGGGTGCTAGCGGGAGCTTCTTACGAGCAGTACTTC.

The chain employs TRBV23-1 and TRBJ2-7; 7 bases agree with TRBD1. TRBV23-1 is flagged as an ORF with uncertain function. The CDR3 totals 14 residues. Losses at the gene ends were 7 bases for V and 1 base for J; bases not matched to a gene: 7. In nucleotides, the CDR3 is TGCGCCAGCATAACCGGGACAGCATCCTACGAGCAGTACTTC. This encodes CASITGTASYEQYF.

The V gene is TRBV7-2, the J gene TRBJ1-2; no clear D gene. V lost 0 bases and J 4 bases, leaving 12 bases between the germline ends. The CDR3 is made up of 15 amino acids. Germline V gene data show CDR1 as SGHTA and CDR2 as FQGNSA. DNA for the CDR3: TGTGCCAGCAGCTTAGCCCACGTCCAGGCCTATGGCTACACCTTC. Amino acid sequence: CASSLAHVQAYGYTF.

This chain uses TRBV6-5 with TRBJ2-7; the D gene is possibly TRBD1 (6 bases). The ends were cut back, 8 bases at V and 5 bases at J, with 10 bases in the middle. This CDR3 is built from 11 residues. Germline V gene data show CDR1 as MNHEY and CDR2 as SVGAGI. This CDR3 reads CASRQGNEQYF. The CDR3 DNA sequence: TGTGCCAGCCGCCAGGGGAACGAGCAGTACTTC.

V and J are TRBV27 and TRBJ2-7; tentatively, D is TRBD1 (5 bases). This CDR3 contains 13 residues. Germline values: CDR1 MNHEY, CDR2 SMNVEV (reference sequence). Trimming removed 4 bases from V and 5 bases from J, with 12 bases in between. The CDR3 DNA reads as TGTGCCAGCAGTTCTAGGGGTGGGAACGAGCAGTACTTC. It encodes CASSSRGGNEQYF.

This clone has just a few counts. The CDR3 loop reads CASSHTMSGGPRYEQFF. The CDR3 DNA follows: TGCGCCAGCAGCCACACGATGTCAGGAGGGCCTAGGTATGAGCAGTTCTTC. This rearrangement joins TRBV4-1 to TRBJ2-1; maybe TRBD2 (6 bases). Germline CDR1 is MGHRA and CDR2 is YSYEKL. Trimming shortened V by 3 bases and J by 8 bases, and 23 bases separated the two germline ends. The CDR3 totals 17 residues.

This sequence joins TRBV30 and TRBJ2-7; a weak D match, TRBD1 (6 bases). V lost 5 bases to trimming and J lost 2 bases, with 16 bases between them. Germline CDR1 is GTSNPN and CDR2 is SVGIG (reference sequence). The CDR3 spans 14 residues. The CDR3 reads CAWVRKGEPYEQYF. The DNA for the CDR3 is TGTGCCTGGGTAAGAAAGGGGGAACCCTACGAGCAGTACTTC.

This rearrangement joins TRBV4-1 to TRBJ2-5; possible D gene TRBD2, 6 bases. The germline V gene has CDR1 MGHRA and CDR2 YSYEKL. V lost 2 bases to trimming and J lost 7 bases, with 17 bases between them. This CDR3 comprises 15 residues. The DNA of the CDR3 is TGCGCCAGCAGCCAACTGGGACTTCTCCCGGGGACCCAGTACTTC. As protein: CASSQLGLLPGTQYF.

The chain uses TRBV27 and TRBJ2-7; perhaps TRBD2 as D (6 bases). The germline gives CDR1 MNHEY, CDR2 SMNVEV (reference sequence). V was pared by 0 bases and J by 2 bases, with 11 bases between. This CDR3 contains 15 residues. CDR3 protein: CASSLSSGEAYEQYF. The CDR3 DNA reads TGTGCCAGCAGTTTATCATCCGGGGAGGCCTACGAGCAGTACTTC.

The CDR3 sequence: CASSDRLAGGYTDTQYF. In DNA, the CDR3 is TGTGCCAGCAGTGATAGGTTGGCGGGGGGATACACAGATACGCAGTATTTT. The chain has TRBV2 and TRBJ2-3; 8 bases map to TRBD2. After removal of 3 bases from V and 2 bases from J, the junction contained 10 bases not matched to a gene. Germline CDR1 SNHLY, CDR2 FYNNEI. The CDR3 sequence is 17 residues long.

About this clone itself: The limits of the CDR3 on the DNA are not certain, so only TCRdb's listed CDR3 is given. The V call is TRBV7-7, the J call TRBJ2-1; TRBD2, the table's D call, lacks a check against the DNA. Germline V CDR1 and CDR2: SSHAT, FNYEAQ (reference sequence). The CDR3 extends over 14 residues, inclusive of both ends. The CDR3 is CASSSSAGVGEQFF.

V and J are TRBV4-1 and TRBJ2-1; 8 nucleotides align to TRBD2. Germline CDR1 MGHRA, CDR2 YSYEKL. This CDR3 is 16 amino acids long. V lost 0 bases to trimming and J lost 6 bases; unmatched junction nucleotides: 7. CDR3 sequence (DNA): TGCGCCAGCAGCCAAGATAGCTACGGGAGGGCCAATGAGCAGTTCTTC. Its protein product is CASSQDSYGRANEQFF.

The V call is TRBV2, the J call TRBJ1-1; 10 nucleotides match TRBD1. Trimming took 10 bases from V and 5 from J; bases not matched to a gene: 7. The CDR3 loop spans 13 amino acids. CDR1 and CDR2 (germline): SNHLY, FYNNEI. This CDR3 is CATRQGAYTEAFF. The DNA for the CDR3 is TGTGCCACTCGACAGGGGGCATATACTGAAGCTTTCTTT.

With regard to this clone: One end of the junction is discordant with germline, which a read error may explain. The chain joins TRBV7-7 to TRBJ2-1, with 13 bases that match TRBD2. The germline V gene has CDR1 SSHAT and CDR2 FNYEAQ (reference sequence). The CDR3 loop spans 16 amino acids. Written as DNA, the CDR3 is TGTGCTAGCAGCTTGGGGACTAGCGGGATCCAGGGTGAGCAGTTCTTC. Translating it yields CASSLGTSGIQGEQFF.

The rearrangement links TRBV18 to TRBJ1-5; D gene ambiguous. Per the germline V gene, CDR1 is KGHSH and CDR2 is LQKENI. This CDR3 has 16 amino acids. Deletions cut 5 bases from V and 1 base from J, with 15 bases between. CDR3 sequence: CASSSTRRESNQPQHF. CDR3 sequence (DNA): TGTGCCAGCTCAAGCACTCGGAGGGAGAGCAATCAGCCCCAGCATTTT. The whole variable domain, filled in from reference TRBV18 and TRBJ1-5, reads NAGVMQNPRHLVRRRGQEARLRCSPMKGHSHVYWYRQLPEEGLKFMVYLQKENIIDESGMPKERFSAEFPKEGPSILRIQQVVRGDSAAYFCASSSTRRESNQPQHFGDGTRLSIL.

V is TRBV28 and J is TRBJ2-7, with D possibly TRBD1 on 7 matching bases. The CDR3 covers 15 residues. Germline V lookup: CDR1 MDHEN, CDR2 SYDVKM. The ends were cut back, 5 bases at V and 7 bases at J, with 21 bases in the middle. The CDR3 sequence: CASSPRGTGPREQYF. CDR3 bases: TGTGCCAGCAGTCCCAGGGGGACTGGGCCTCGGGAGCAGTACTTC.

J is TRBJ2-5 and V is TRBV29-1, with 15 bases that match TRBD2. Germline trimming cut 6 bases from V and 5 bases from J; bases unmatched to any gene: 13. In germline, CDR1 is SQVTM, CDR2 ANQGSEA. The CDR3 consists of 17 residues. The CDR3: CSVVGLAGGPTRETQYF. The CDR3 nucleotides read TGCAGCGTCGTTGGACTAGCGGGAGGGCCAACTCGTGAGACCCAGTACTTC. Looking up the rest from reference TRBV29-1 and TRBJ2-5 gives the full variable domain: SAVISQKPSRDICQRGTSLTIQCQVDSQVTMMFWYRQQPGQSLTLIATANQGSEATYESGFVIDKFPISRPNLTFSTLTVSNMSPEDSSIYLCSVVGLAGGPTRETQYFGPGTRLLVL.